This is a list of T cell receptor beta chains from one sample in a study of blood T cell repertoires in COVID-19. Here immunoSEQ multiplex PCR was the method, and the copy in TCRdb shows in-frame clones only, minus some. This sample has more than 400,000 clones, with 90% found just once. Material: PBMCs or T cells enriched from blood (not recorded which). The receptors were gathered from a man aged 18 to 29 who had recovered from COVID-19. The CDR3 runs from the conserved cysteine through the conserved F or W. A D gene is named only where the DNA matches it firmly. Clone size is shown for a subset of rows, as once, few, many or a class of expanded clone.

D | size | J | length | V | CDR3 | DNA
. | . | TRBJ1-2 | 13 | TRBV18 | CASSLPEGYGYTF | TGTGCCAGCTCACTCCCCGAGGGCTATGGCTACACCTTC
TRBD1 | once | TRBJ2-6 | 21 | TRBV27 | CASSLLFGERTGELGANVLTF | TGTGCCAGCAGTTTATTGTTCGGTGAAAGGACAGGGGAGCTTGGGGCCAACGTCCTGACTTTC
TRBD1 | . | TRBJ1-1 | 13 | TRBV27 | CASSRQGDTEAFF | TGTGCCAGCAGTAGACAGGGGGACACTGAAGCTTTCTTT
TRBD1 | once | TRBJ1-2 | 18 | TRBV19 | CASSVSSGTGGFFYGYTF | TGTGCCAGTAGTGTTAGTTCCGGGACAGGGGGATTTTTCTATGGCTACACCTTC
. | . | TRBJ1-2 | 15 | TRBV3-1/TRBV3-2 | CASSQGDSLNYGYTF | TGTGCCAGCAGCCAAGGAGACAGCCTAAACTATGGCTACACCTTC
. | . | TRBJ1-5 | 12 | TRBV28 | CASYRAYQPQHF | TGTGCCAGTTACAGGGCGTATCAGCCCCAGCATTTT
TRBD1 | once | TRBJ2-7 | 14 | TRBV5-5 | CASSWDRSSYEQYF | TGTGCCAGCAGCTGGGACAGGTCTTCCTACGAGCAGTACTTC
. | . | TRBJ1-6 | 14 | TRBV2 | CASSLTERNSPLHF | TGTGCCAGCAGCTTGACAGAGAGAAATTCACCCCTCCACTTT
TRBD2 | once | TRBJ2-7 | 16 | TRBV6-6 | CASSSRGTSGKYEQYF | TGTGCCAGCAGTTCACGCGGGACTAGCGGAAAATACGAGCAGTACTTC
. | . | TRBJ1-5 | 15 | TRBV6-5 | CASNFLAGVNQPQHF | TGTGCCAGCAACTTTCTCGCGGGGGTCAATCAGCCCCAGCATTTT
. | . | TRBJ1-2 | 16 | TRBV28 | CASSYPQLQGTGGYTF | TGTGCCAGCAGTTACCCTCAGCTACAGGGAACGGGAGGCTACACCTTC
. | . | TRBJ1-2 | 13 | TRBV19 | CASPGLIDYGYTF | TGTGCCAGTCCTGGACTGATCGACTATGGCTACACCTTC
. | . | TRBJ2-3 | 18 | TRBV7-6 | CASSLGATWGPGADTQYF | TGTGCCAGCAGCTTAGGGGCGACGTGGGGGCCTGGAGCAGATACGCAGTATTTT
. | . | TRBJ2-3 | 14 | TRBV2 | CASRLNYLLDTQYF | TGTGCCAGCAGACTCAACTACCTTTTAGATACGCAGTATTTT
TRBD2 | . | TRBJ2-2 | 16 | TRBV7-3 | CASSHTTSGRAGELFF | TGTGCCAGCAGCCACACGACTAGCGGGAGGGCCGGGGAGCTGTTTTTT
. | once | TRBJ2-7 | 15 | TRBV5-4 | CASSPEGKSSYEQYF | TGTGCCAGCAGCCCGGAGGGCAAGAGCTCCTACGAGCAGTACTTC
TRBD1 | . | TRBJ2-1 | 15 | TRBV2 | CASGKQGAVGNEQFF | TGTGCCAGCGGTAAACAGGGGGCTGTAGGAAATGAGCAGTTCTTC
. | . | TRBJ2-2 | 15 | TRBV5-4 | CASSSQDRSTGELFF | TGTGCCAGCAGCTCCCAGGACAGAAGCACCGGGGAGCTGTTTTTT
TRBD1 | . | TRBJ2-7 | 18 | TRBV6-2/TRBV6-3 | CASSYSIKVRGRGDEQYF | TGTGCCAGCAGTTACTCGATTAAGGTCAGGGGGCGCGGGGACGAGCAGTACTTC
. | . | TRBJ1-5 | 16 | TRBV5-1 | CASSLEPGSSNQPQHF | TGCGCCAGCAGCTTGGAGCCTGGTAGTAGCAATCAGCCCCAGCATTTT
TRBD2 | . | TRBJ2-1 | 16 | TRBV5-4 | CASSVGGAGGRDEQFF | TGTGCCAGCAGTGTTGGCGGTGCGGGAGGGAGGGATGAGCAGTTCTTC
. | . | TRBJ2-5 | 14 | TRBV7-9 | CASSLVGRQETQYF | TGTGCCAGCAGCTTAGTGGGGCGGCAAGAGACCCAGTACTTC
. | few | TRBJ2-2 | 12 | TRBV19 | CASRTVTGELFF | TGTGCCAGTAGAACGGTCACCGGGGAGCTGTTTTTT
TRBD2 | . | TRBJ2-5 | 17 | TRBV24-1 | CATSDRTSGRAIETQYF | TGTGCCACCAGTGATCGGACTAGCGGGAGGGCCATAGAGACCCAGTACTTC
. | . | TRBJ1-1 | 16 | TRBV7-6 | CASSLGGGPENTEAFF | TGTGCCAGCAGCCTAGGGGGAGGGCCGGAGAACACTGAAGCTTTCTTT
TRBD2 | . | TRBJ2-7 | 15 | TRBV4-1 | CASSQERLAMYEQYF | TGCGCCAGCAGCCAAGAAAGACTAGCGATGTACGAGCAGTACTTC
. | . | TRBJ2-1 | 16 | TRBV19 | CASSIGGGAFYNEQFF | TGTGCCAGTAGTATAGGAGGCGGGGCCTTCTACAATGAGCAGTTCTTC
. | few | TRBJ2-3 | 14 | TRBV5-5 | CASSYDRATDTQYF | TGTGCCAGCAGCTATGACAGAGCCACAGATACGCAGTATTTT
. | few | TRBJ2-1 | 12 | TRBV12-3/TRBV12-4 | CASSPNLNEQFF | TGTGCCAGCAGTCCTAATCTCAATGAGCAGTTCTTC
TRBD1 | . | TRBJ1-1 | 17 | TRBV25-1 | CASNGPGQRTHSLEAFF | TGTGCCAGCAATGGACCGGGACAGCGTACACACTCCCTCGAAGCTTTCTTT
TRBD2 | . | TRBJ2-7 | 14 | TRBV19 | CASSPGTSGYEQYF | TGTGCCAGTAGTCCCGGGACTAGCGGATACGAGCAGTACTTC
TRBD2 | . | TRBJ2-1 | 16 | TRBV13 | CASSLSGLAGFNEQFF | TGTGCCAGCAGCTTATCCGGACTAGCGGGATTCAATGAGCAGTTCTTC
. | . | TRBJ1-1 | 12 | TRBV29-1 | CSADRSNTEAFF | TGCAGCGCAGACAGATCGAACACTGAAGCTTTCTTT
. | . | TRBJ2-3 | 16 | TRBV10-3 | CAISDAGPLGTDTQYF | TGTGCCATCAGTGATGCAGGGCCCTTGGGCACAGATACGCAGTATTTT
. | . | TRBJ1-1 | 15 | TRBV27 | CASSSGTGSVTEAFF | TGTGCCAGCAGTTCGGGAACAGGGTCTGTCACTGAAGCTTTCTTT
. | . | TRBJ1-5 | 14 | TRBV23-1 | CASFGQGDNQPQHF | TGCGCCAGTTTTGGGCAGGGCGACAATCAGCCCCAGCATTTT
TRBD2 | once | TRBJ2-1 | 19 | TRBV30 | CAWRRRGGRREGVYNEQFF | TGTGCCTGGAGAAGGCGAGGGGGCCGGCGGGAGGGAGTCTACAATGAGCAGTTCTTC
. | . | TRBJ1-1 | 12 | TRBV5-4 | CASSLQGTEAFF | TGTGCCAGCAGCCTCCAGGGGACTGAAGCTTTCTTT
. | . | TRBJ2-4 | 12 | TRBV24-1 | CATTGGDNIQYF | TGTGCCACCACAGGAGGGGATAACATTCAGTACTTC
TRBD2 | . | TRBJ2-5 | 16 | TRBV5-4 | CASSRGSGGVKETQYF | TGTGCCAGCAGCCGGGGTAGCGGGGGGGTAAAAGAGACCCAGTACTTC
TRBD1 | . | TRBJ2-7 | 15 | TRBV5-6 | CASSSSQGIRNEQYF | TGTGCCAGCAGCTCCTCACAGGGGATACGGAACGAGCAGTACTTC
. | once | TRBJ2-2 | 15 | TRBV10-3 | CAISENRANTGELFF | TGTGCCATCAGTGAAAACCGCGCGAACACCGGGGAGCTGTTTTTT
TRBD2 | . | TRBJ2-1 | 17 | TRBV7-6 | CASSKTSGGASYNEQFF | TGTGCCAGCAGCAAGACTAGCGGGGGGGCGTCTTACAATGAGCAGTTCTTC
TRBD2 | . | TRBJ2-1 | 17 | TRBV3-1/TRBV3-2 | CASSPRTSGSSYNEQFF | TGTGCCAGCAGCCCCCGAACGAGCGGGAGTTCCTACAATGAGCAGTTCTTC
. | . | TRBJ2-6 | 17 | TRBV4-2 | CASSQDRGGAGANVLTF | TGTGCCAGCAGCCAAGACAGGGGTGGAGCTGGGGCCAACGTCCTGACTTTC
. | . | TRBJ1-4 | 15 | TRBV18 | CASSDRTRKGEKLFF | TGTGCCAGCTCCGATAGGACAAGGAAGGGTGAAAAACTGTTTTTT
TRBD1 | . | TRBJ1-3 | 15 | TRBV5-1 | CASSERQGAGNTIYF | TGCGCCAGCAGCGAACGACAGGGGGCTGGAAACACCATATATTTT
. | . | TRBJ1-5 | 16 | TRBV7-8 | CASSLLSTGEHQPQHF | TGTGCCAGCAGCCTCTTATCTACGGGGGAGCATCAGCCCCAGCATTTT
. | . | TRBJ1-2 | 16 | TRBV5-5 | CASSLAPGVPPLGYTF | TGTGCCAGCAGCTTGGCCCCAGGGGTCCCCCCGCTGGGCTACACCTTC
. | . | TRBJ2-7 | 14 | TRBV7-2 | CASSLVATISEQYF | TGTGCCAGCAGCTTAGTTGCGACTATTTCCGAGCAGTACTTC
. | . | TRBJ2-1 | 14 | TRBV15 | CATSGTSSNNEQFF | TGTGCCACCAGCGGAACCTCTAGTAACAATGAGCAGTTCTTC